The clone carrying this TCR beta chain was detected only once. The antigen remains unidentified. The PCR made use of 60 Vbeta and 13 Jbeta primers. Some clones are missing from TCRdb's copy, which holds only in-frame ones; the method was immunoSEQ multiplex PCR. The repertoire consists of tens of thousands of clones, with approximately 75% occurring once and the leading ten covering more than 7%. The entry originates in a study of cytomegalovirus exposure and HLA in healthy donors. Study-wide results and limits: Solely CMV serostatus was available to characterize immune exposure. A later analysis reportedly found that, within productive TCRs, an Asian-associated ancestry cluster had fewer N-insertions than the mean observed across the 666 donors.

This CDR3 has 12 residues. Looked up from germline, CDR1 is SEHNR and CDR2 is FQNEAQ (reference sequence). The ends were cut back, 3 bases at V and 3 bases at J, with 6 bases in the middle. The sequencing sample was made of PBMCs. This sequence was found in a woman aged 40 to 49 in good health and CMV-seronegative. V is TRBV7-9 and J is TRBJ2-7; D gene ambiguous. CDR3 DNA: TGTGCCAGCAGCTTTACACACTACGAGCAGTACTTC. As protein: CASSFTHYEQYF.